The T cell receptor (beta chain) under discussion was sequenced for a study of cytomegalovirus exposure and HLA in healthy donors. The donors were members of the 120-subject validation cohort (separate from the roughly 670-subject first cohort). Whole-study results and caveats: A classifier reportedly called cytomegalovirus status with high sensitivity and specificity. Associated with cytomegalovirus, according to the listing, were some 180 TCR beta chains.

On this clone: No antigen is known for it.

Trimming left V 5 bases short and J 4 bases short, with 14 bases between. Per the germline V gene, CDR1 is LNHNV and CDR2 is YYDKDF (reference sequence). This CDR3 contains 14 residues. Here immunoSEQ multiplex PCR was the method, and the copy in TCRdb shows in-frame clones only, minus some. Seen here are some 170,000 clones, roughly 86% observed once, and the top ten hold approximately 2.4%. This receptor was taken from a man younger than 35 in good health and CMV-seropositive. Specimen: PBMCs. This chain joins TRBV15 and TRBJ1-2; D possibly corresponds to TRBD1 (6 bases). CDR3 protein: CATSRAGGAYGYTF. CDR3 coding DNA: TGTGCCACCAGCCGAGCTGGGGGGGCCTATGGCTACACCTTC.